The following is a T cell receptor (beta chain) sequence with its context. Its specificity is not known. This entry is derived from a study of CD4 T cells in relation to SARS-CoV-2 and coronaviruses. Some clones are missing from TCRdb's copy, which holds only in-frame ones; the method was immunoSEQ multiplex PCR. This table has some 46,000 clones, roughly 82% appearing once. In germline, CDR1 is MNHEY, CDR2 SVGAGI. V dropped 7 bases and J dropped 4; count of bases not matched to a gene: 10. This CDR3 region has 15 residues. The rearrangement links TRBV6-5 to TRBJ1-2, with 9 bases that match TRBD1. Source material: naive CD4+ T cells from PBMCs, cultured in vitro. Described subset: naive CD4+ T cells isolated by negative enrichment. This clonotype was sampled from an adult with COVID-19. CDR3: CASIPGQGRTYGYTF. CDR3 bases: TGTGCCAGCATCCCGGGACAGGGAAGAACCTATGGCTACACCTTC.